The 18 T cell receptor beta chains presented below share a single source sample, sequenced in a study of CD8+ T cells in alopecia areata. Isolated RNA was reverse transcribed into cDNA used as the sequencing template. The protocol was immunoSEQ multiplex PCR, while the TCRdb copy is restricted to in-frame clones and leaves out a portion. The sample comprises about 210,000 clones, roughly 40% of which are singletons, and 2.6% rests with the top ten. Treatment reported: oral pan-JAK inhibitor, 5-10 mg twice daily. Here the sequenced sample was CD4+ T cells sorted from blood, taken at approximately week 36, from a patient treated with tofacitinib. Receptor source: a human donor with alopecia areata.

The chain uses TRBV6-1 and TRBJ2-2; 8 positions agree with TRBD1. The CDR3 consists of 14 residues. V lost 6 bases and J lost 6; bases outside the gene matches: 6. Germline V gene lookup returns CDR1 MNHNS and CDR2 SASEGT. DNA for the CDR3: TGTGCCAGCAGATTCAGGGGGCTCCCCGGGGAGCTGTTTTTT. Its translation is CASRFRGLPGELFF.

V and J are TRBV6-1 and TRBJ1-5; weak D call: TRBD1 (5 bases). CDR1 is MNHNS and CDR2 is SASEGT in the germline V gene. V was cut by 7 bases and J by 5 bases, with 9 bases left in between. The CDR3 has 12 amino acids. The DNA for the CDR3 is TGTGCCAGCAAGGACACCTATCAGCCCCAGCATTTT. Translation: CASKDTYQPQHF.

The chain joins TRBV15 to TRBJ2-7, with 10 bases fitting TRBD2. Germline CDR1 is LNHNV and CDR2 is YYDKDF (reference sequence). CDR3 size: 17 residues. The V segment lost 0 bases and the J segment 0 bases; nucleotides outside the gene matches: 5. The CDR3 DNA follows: TGTGCCACCAGCAGAGATGGCGCTAGCGGGAGCTCCTACGAGCAGTACTTC. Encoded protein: CATSRDGASGSSYEQYF.

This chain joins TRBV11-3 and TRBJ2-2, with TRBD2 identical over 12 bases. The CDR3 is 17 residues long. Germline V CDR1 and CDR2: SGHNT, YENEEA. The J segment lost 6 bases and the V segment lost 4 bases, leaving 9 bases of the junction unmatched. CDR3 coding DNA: TGTGCCAGCAGCTCCTCCCCAGCTAGCGGGAGGGCCGGGGAGCTGTTTTTT. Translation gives CASSSSPASGRAGELFF.

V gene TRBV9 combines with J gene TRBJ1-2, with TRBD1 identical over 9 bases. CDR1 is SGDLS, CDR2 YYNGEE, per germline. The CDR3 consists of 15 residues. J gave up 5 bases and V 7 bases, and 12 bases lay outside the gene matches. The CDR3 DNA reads TGTGCCAGCGGGGCCGGGACAGGGAGTAGGTATGGCTACACCTTC. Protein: CASGAGTGSRYGYTF.

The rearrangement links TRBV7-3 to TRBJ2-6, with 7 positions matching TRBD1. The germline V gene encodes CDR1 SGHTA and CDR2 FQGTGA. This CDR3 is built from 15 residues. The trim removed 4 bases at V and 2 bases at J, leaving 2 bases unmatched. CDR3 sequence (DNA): TGTGCCAGCAGCTCCACAGGGGCTGGGGCCAACGTCCTGACTTTC. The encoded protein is CASSSTGAGANVLTF.

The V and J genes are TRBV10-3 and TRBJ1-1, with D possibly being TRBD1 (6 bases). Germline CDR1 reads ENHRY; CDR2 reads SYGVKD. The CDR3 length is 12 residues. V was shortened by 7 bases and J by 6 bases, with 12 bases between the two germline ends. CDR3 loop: CAITSGAAEAFF. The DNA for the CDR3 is TGTGCCATCACTTCGGGGGCGGCTGAAGCTTTCTTT.

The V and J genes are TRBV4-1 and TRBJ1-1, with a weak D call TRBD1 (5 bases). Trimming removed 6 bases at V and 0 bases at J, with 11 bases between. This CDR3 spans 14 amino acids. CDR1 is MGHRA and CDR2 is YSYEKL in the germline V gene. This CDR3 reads CASRGPTVNTEAFF. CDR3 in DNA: TGCGCCAGCAGGGGGCCGACAGTGAACACTGAAGCTTTCTTT.

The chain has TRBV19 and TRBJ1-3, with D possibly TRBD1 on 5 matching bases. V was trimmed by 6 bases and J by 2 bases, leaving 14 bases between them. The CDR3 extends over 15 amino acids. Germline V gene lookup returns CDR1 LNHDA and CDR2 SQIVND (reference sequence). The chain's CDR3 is CASRRDRGTGNTIYF. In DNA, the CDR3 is TGTGCCAGTAGACGGGACCGCGGGACTGGAAACACCATATATTTT.

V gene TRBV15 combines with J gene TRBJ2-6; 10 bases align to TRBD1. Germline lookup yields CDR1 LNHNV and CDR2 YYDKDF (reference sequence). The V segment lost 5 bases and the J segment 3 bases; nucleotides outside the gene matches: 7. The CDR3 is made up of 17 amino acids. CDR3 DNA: TGTGCCACCAGCGACCCGGGACAGGGGTATGGGGCCAACGTCCTGACTTTC. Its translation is CATSDPGQGYGANVLTF.

CDR3 residues: CASSPRRAGGQETQYF. The CDR3 DNA follows: TGTGCCAGCAGCCCTCGGCGAGCTGGCGGGCAAGAGACCCAGTACTTC. The chain recombines TRBV11-1 with TRBJ2-5; D perhaps matches TRBD2 (5 bases). CDR1 is SGHAT and CDR2 is FQDESV in the germline V gene (reference sequence). The CDR3 runs to 16 residues. V lost 5 bases to trimming and J lost 2 bases, with 18 bases between them.

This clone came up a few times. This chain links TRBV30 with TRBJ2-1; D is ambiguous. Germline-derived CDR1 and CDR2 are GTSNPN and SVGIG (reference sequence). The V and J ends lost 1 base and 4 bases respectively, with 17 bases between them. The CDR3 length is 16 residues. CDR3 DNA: TGTGCCTGGAGTGACCCCTCGGCCCCCAAGTACAATGAGCAGTTCTTC. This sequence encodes CAWSDPSAPKYNEQFF.

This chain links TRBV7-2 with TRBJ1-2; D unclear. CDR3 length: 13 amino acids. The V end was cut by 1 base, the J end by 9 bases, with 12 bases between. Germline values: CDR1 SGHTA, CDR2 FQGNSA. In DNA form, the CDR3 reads TGTGCCAGCAGCTTAGGGCGCGGGATGAGCTACACCTTC. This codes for CASSLGRGMSYTF.

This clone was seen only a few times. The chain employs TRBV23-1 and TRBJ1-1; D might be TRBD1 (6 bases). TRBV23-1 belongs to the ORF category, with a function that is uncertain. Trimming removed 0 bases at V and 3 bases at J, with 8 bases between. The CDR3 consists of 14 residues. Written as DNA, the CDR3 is TGCGCCAGCAGTCAATCCCAGGGGTACACTGAAGCTTTCTTT. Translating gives CASSQSQGYTEAFF.

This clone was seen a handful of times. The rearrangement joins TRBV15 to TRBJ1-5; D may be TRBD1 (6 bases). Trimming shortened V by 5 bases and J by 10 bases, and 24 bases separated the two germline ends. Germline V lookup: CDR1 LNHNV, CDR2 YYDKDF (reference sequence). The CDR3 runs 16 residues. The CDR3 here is CATSSSGAERYRPQHF. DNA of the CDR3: TGTGCCACCAGCTCCTCGGGGGCAGAGCGGTACAGACCCCAGCATTTT.

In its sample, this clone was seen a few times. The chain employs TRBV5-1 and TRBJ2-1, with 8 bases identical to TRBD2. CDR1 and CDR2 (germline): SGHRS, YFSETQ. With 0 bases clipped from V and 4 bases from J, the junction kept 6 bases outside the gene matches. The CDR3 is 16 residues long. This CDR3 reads CASSLAPTSGYNEQFF. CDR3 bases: TGCGCCAGCAGCTTGGCCCCCACTAGCGGTTACAATGAGCAGTTCTTC.

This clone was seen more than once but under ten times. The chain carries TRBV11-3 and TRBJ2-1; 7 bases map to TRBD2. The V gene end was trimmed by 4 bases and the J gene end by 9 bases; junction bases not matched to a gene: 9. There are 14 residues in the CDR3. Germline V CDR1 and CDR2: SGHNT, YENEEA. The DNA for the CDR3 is TGTGCCAGCAGCTCTCGGCGGGAGAGTGGTGAGCAGTTCTTC. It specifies CASSSRRESGEQFF.

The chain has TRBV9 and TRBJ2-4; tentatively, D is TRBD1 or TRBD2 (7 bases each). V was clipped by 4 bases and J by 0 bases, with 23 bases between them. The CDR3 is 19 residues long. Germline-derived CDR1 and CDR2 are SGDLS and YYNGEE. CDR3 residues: CASSPGGGGLGRAKNIQYF. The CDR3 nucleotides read TGTGCCAGCAGCCCAGGGGGAGGGGGCCTTGGTAGAGCCAAAAACATTCAGTACTTC.